The clone carrying this T cell receptor beta chain is a singleton in its sample. The protocol was immunoSEQ multiplex PCR, while the TCRdb copy is restricted to in-frame clones and leaves out a portion. The table shows roughly 69,000 clones, with more than 75% occurring only once. The germline V gene encodes CDR1 SGDLS and CDR2 YYNGEE. V lost 4 bases, J lost 6 bases, and 11 bases lay in between. CDR3 size: 12 residues. The source of the sample is a study of OX40 agonist ivuxolimab in advanced cancers. The chain employs TRBV9 and TRBJ2-7; tentatively, D is TRBD1 (6 bases). This TCR derives from an adult with an advanced solid tumor such as melanoma, head and neck, liver or kidney cancer. The sample consisted of CD4+ or CD8+ T cells sorted from blood, taken in a trial of the OX40 agonist ivuxolimab. The CDR3, as DNA: TGTGCCAGCAGCTTCACAGGGCGCGAGCAGTACTTC. Translation: CASSFTGREQYF.